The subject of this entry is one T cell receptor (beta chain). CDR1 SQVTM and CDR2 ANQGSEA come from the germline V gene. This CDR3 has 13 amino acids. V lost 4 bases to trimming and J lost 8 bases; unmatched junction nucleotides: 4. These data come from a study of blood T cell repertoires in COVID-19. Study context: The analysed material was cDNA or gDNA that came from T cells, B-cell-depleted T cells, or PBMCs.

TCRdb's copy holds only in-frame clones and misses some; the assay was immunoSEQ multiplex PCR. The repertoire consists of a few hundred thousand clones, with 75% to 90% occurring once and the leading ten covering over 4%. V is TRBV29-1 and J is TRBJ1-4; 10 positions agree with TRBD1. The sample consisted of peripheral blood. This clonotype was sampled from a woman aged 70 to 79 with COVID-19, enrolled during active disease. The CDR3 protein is CSVAGTGVEKLFF. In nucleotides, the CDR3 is TGCAGCGTTGCCGGGACAGGGGTAGAAAAACTGTTTTTT.